What follows are 9 T cell receptor beta chains derived from one specimen sequenced in a study of tumor-infiltrating lymphocytes in primary liver carcinoma. Using a constant-region primer together with ProtoScript II reverse transcriptase, TCR beta cDNA was made from 500 ng of total RNA. Generation of the TCR beta libraries relied on three nested multiplex PCR rounds using slightly modified ARM-PCR. Both of the initial two PCR rounds ran for approximately 10 cycles and employed TRBV1-TRBV30 forward primers alongside a C-beta reverse primer. TCRdb called the multiplex PCR reads again in MiXCR, with one record for every CDR3 protein. Among about 330,000 distinct CDR3 sequences listed, less than 65% were seen once. Both blood RNA, taken from unsorted whole blood, and germline DNA were extracted. The sequenced sample consisted of peripheral blood. These receptors all stem from a man in his forties or fifties with primary liver carcinoma and hepatitis B virus infection.

Worth noting for this clonotype: A junction end diverges from the germline sequence, so it may reflect a read error. This chain connects TRBV28 to TRBJ2-3, with 7 positions matching TRBD1. This CDR3 has 14 residues. The germline V gene has CDR1 MDHEN and CDR2 SYDVKM. This CDR3 is CASSFVSGTETQYF. In DNA form, the CDR3 reads TGTGCCAGCAGTTTTGTGTCAGGGACAGAAACGCAGTATTTT.

Many counts were recorded for this clonotype. The V gene is TRBV30, the J gene TRBJ1-5, with a tentative D call TRBD1 (5 bases). Germline CDR1 and CDR2: GTSNPN and SVGIG (reference sequence). The CDR3 contains 15 residues. V was shortened by 2 bases and J by 0 bases, with 11 bases between the two germline ends. CDR3 bases: TGTGCCTGGAGTCGTGGGGCAGATAGCAATCAGCCCCAGCATTTT. The encoded protein is CAWSRGADSNQPQHF.

With regard to this clonotype: No conserved phenylalanine or tryptophan is present at the end of the CDR3, so a read error is the likely explanation. The chain links TRBV11-2 to TRBJ2-1; no clear D gene. The closer fit of TRBJ2-7 to the DNA end suggests the J call may be wrong. Germline V gene data show CDR1 as SGHAT and CDR2 as FQNNGV. The CDR3 is 12 amino acids. CDR3 amino acids: CASSLGGYVQYL. CDR3 bases: TGTGCCAGCAGCTTAGGAGGATATGTGCAGTACCTC.

Of note for this clonotype: At one of its ends the junction is not consistent with the germline gene, which may arise from a read error. The rearrangement links TRBV11-2 to TRBJ2-3; TRBD1 agrees at 8 bases. CDR3 length equals 16 residues. CDR1 and CDR2 (germline): SGHAT, FQNNGV. The CDR3 region is CASNLDGQGSTDTRYF. Written as DNA, the CDR3 is TGTGCCAGCAACTTGGACGGACAGGGCAGCACAGATACGCGGTATTTT. The full variable domain, completed using reference TRBV11-2 and TRBJ2-3, is EAGVAQSPRYKIIEKRQSVAFWCNPISGHATLYWYQQILGQGPKLLIQFQNNGVVDDSQLPKDRFSAERLKGVDSTLKIQPAKLEDSAVYLCASNLDGQGSTDTRYFGPGTRLTVL.

Note on this clonotype: At one end, the junction sequence differs from germline, possibly due to a read error. The CDR3 here is CASSSIAGDNEQFF. DNA for the CDR3: TGTGCCAGCAGTTCCATAGCGGGAGACAATGAGCAATTCTTT. This rearrangement joins TRBV11-3 to TRBJ2-1, with 9 bases aligning to TRBD2. CDR1 and CDR2 (germline): SGHNT, YENEEA. The CDR3 covers 14 residues.

In its sample, this clonotype was seen a few times. This chain connects TRBV6-1 to TRBJ2-4; D gene uncertain. Germline CDR1 is MNHNS and CDR2 is SASEGT. Trimming took 8 bases from V and 0 from J, leaving 17 bases between them. The CDR3 length is 16 residues. The CDR3 bases are TGTGCCAGCGTTCGAGGCGGCGTACTAGCCAAAAACATTCAGTACTTC. This sequence encodes CASVRGGVLAKNIQYF.

This clonotype was counted a few times. V gene TRBV5-6 combines with J gene TRBJ1-4; D gene uncertain. CDR1 and CDR2 from the germline V gene are SGHDT and YYEEEE. Trimming shortened V by 5 bases and J by 8 bases, and 19 bases separated the two germline ends. This CDR3 comprises 15 residues. The CDR3: CASSEAGRTGEKLFF. The CDR3 DNA sequence: TGTGCCAGCAGTGAAGCAGGCCGCACGGGGGAAAAACTGTTTTTT.

This clonotype was detected a few times. The conserved closing phenylalanine or tryptophan is absent in this CDR3, likely reflecting a read error. This chain uses TRBV11-2 with TRBJ2-7, with 9 positions matching TRBD1. Germline CDR1 is SGHAT and CDR2 is FQNNGV. The CDR3 is made up of 16 amino acids. Trimming took 5 bases from V and 1 from J; bases not matched to a gene: 9. CDR3 nucleotide sequence: TGTGCCAGCAGCCTGACTGACAGGGGGACTTCCTACGAGCAGTACTTA. Its translation is CASSLTDRGTSYEQYL.

The V gene is TRBV5-1, the J gene TRBJ2-7, with 8 positions matching TRBD1. J was trimmed by 2 bases and V by 7 bases; bases with no gene match: 11. The CDR3 is 15 residues long. Germline CDR1 SGHRS, CDR2 YFSETQ. The CDR3 loop reads CASANLGQGTYEQYF. CDR3 sequence (DNA): TGCGCCAGCGCCAATCTCGGACAGGGTACCTACGAGCAGTACTTC.